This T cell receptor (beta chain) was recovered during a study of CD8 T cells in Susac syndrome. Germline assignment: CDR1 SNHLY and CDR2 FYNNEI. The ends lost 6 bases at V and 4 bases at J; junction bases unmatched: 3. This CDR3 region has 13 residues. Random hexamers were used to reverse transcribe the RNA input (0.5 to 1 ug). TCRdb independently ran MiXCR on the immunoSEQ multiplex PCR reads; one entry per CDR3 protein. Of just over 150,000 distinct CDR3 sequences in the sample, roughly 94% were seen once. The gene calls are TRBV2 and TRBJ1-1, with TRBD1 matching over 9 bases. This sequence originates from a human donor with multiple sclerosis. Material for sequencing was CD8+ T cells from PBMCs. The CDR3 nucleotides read TGTGCCAGCAGCGACAGGGGGGGCACTGAAGCTTTCTTT. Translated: CASSDRGGTEAFF.